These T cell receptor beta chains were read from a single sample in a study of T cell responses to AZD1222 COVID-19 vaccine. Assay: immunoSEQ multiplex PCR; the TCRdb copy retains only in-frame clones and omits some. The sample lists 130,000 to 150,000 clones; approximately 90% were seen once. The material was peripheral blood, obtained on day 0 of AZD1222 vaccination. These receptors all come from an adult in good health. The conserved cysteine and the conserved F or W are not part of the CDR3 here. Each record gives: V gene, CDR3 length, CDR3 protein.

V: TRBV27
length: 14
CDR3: ASSFTGTETRDEQY

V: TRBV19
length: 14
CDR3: ASSSTGRGSNQPQH

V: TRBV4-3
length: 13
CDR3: ASSQSGLADNEQF

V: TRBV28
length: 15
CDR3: ASSKFGQIKANYGYT

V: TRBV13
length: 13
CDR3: ASSLELENYNEQF

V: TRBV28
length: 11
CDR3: ASSLDRGSPIY

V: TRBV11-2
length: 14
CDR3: ASSLGGRASGNTIY

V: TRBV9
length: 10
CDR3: ASNGITGELF

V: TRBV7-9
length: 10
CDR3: ASISSWDEQY

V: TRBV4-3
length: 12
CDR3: ASSQESSNSPLH

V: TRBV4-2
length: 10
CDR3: ASSPSINIQY

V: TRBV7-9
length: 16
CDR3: ASSPGQGGWSGANVLT

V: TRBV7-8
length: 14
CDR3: ASSLQGRASLQPQH

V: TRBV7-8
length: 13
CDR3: ASSLSPLSDEKLF

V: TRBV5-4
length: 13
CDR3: ASSSATGSSYEQY

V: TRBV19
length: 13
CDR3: ASRPTSGRADEQY

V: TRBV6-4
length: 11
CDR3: ASSRREHETQY

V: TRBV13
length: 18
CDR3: ASSLGAIFGAGAPVTEAF

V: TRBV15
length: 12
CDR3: ATSPEAVNTEAF

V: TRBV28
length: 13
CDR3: ASSYTTGPNTEAF

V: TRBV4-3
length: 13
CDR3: ASSQDEAYNSPLH

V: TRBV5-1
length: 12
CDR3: ASNPSGANYGYT